Listed below are T cell receptor beta chains from one sample, sequenced in a study of blood T cell repertoires in COVID-19. Here immunoSEQ multiplex PCR was the method, and the copy in TCRdb shows in-frame clones only, minus some. The sample lists some 390,000 clones, around 87% occurring once. Sequencing input: peripheral blood. The receptor set was obtained from a woman aged 60 to 75 with COVID-19, enrolled during active disease. The CDR3 runs from the conserved cysteine through the conserved F or W. D genes are given only for firm matches. Size is omitted from some rows. Given values are once, few, many or a class for expanded clones.

j_call clone_size d_call v_call cdr3_nt cdr3_aa
TRBJ2-7 . TRBD1 TRBV5-1 TGCGCCAGCAGCTCCGGGACAGGGCTCGACGAGCAGTACTTC CASSSGTGLDEQYF
TRBJ1-2 . . TRBV5-1 TGCGCCAGCAGCCTTGAGGGGGAGAACTATGGCTACACCTTC CASSLEGENYGYTF
TRBJ2-1 . TRBD2 TRBV10-1 TGCGCCAGCAGTGTCGAAAGGACTAGGGTTGTGTGTTTGTGGGTCGATGAGCAGTTCTTC CASSVERTRVVCLWVDEQFF
TRBJ2-2 . TRBD1 TRBV6-6 TGTGCCAGCAGTCCTCGGACAGGGGGTTTTACCGGGGAGCTGTTTTTT CASSPRTGGFTGELFF
TRBJ1-3 . . TRBV28 TGTGCCAGCAGTTCCGTTCTCGGAGACAGGAACGGAAACACCATATATTTT CASSSVLGDRNGNTIYF
TRBJ2-3 . TRBD1 TRBV9 TGTGCCAGCAGCGTGGCGGACAGGGGCACAGATACGCAGTATTTT CASSVADRGTDTQYF
TRBJ1-1 . TRBD1 TRBV11-2 TGTGCCAGCAGCCCGGGGACAGGGTTTGAAGCTTTCTTT CASSPGTGFEAFF
TRBJ1-1 once . TRBV6-5 TGTGCCAGCAGTTACGGCAGGAACACTGAAGCTTTCTTT CASSYGRNTEAFF
TRBJ2-3 . TRBD2 TRBV29-1 TGCAGCTTCGGGGGGGGGCGAGATACGCAGTATTTT CSFGGGRDTQYF
TRBJ2-5 . TRBD1 TRBV7-9 TGTGCCAGCAGCTTAACACAGGGGGAGACCCAGTACTTC CASSLTQGETQYF
TRBJ2-7 . TRBD2 TRBV12-3/TRBV12-4 TGTGCCAGCGCAGCGGGGTTTACATACGAGCAGTACTTC CASAAGFTYEQYF
TRBJ2-3 . TRBD1 TRBV4-1 TGCGCCAGCAGCTCGTGGGACAGGGTGGCAGATACGCAGTATTTT CASSSWDRVADTQYF
TRBJ2-7 . . TRBV5-1 TGCGCCAGCAGCTCGGTACCGTCAGGAGGGGCCAACGAGCAGTACTTC CASSSVPSGGANEQYF
TRBJ2-3 . TRBD2 TRBV27 TGTGCCAGCAGTTTACAGCGGGGGGGCAGCACAGATACGCAGTATTTT CASSLQRGGSTDTQYF
TRBJ1-6 . . TRBV6-5 TGTGCCAGCAGTTACTCGAGTGGACCCCTCCACTTT CASSYSSGPLHF
TRBJ1-3 . . TRBV18 TGTGCCAGCTCCCCCGACAGCCCAAACTCTGGAAACACCATATATTTT CASSPDSPNSGNTIYF
TRBJ1-1 . . TRBV11-2 TGTGCCAGCAGCTTAAGCCAAGTGGGGGGGGAGGCTGAAGCTTTCTTT CASSLSQVGGEAEAFF
TRBJ2-3 . TRBD2 TRBV5-1 TGCGCCAGCAACCTTAATTTAGCGGGGGGAAGCACAGATACGCAGTATTTT CASNLNLAGGSTDTQYF
TRBJ2-3 . . TRBV18 TGTGCCAGCTCACCAGGGTCTCAGGCAGATACGCAGTATTTT CASSPGSQADTQYF
TRBJ1-2 . . TRBV18 TGTGCCAGCTCATCCAACAGCTTATACGGTGGCTACACCTTC CASSSNSLYGGYTF
TRBJ1-1 once . TRBV14 TGTGCCAGCAGCCGAAAACTAGGGCACTTTGAAGCTTTCTTT CASSRKLGHFEAFF
TRBJ1-5 . TRBD1 TRBV18 TGTGCCAGCTCACGTTCCGGGACAGGTTACAATCAGCCCCAGCATTTT CASSRSGTGYNQPQHF
TRBJ1-6 . . TRBV7-9 TGTGCCAGCAGCTTGGGCAGTGATAATTCACCCCTCCACTTT CASSLGSDNSPLHF
TRBJ2-3 . . TRBV6-2/TRBV6-3 TGTGCCAGCAGTTACAGGAGAGATACGCAGTATTTT CASSYRRDTQYF
TRBJ1-6 . . TRBV28 TGTGCCGCCGGCGGGGGTGGTGTTAATTCACCCCTCCACTTT CAAGGGGVNSPLHF
TRBJ2-3 once TRBD2 TRBV27 TGTGCCAGCAGCCGAGCGGGGGCACCCGGGACGCAGTATTTT CASSRAGAPGTQYF
TRBJ2-3 once TRBD2 TRBV4-1 TGCGCCAGCAGCCTCGGGACTAGCTCCTATGGGGATACGCAGTATTTT CASSLGTSSYGDTQYF
TRBJ2-2 . TRBD2 TRBV11-2 TGTGCCAGCAGCTTAGCGGGGGGGCCTGTAGAGCTGTTTTTT CASSLAGGPVELFF
TRBJ1-5 few . TRBV7-8 TGTGCCAGCAGCTTATCCTCGGTGAGCAATCAGCCCCAGCATTTT CASSLSSVSNQPQHF
TRBJ2-7 . TRBD1 TRBV2 TGTGCCAGCAGGCAAGGGGGACAGATCTCCTACGAGCAGTACTTC CASRQGGQISYEQYF
TRBJ2-7 . TRBD2 TRBV10-2 TGCGCCAGCAGTGATGTAGCGGGGGGACCGGCTGAGGAGCAGTACTTC CASSDVAGGPAEEQYF